This TCR beta chain was identified in a study of blood T cell repertoires in COVID-19. Study-level background: There were acute and convalescent COVID-19 samples, and they came from the United States, Italy and Spain. T cells, B-cell-depleted T cells, or PBMCs provided the cDNA or gDNA that served as material.

Study processing details: Amplified reference gene primers provided the basis for estimating nucleated cell counts. The assay was immunoSEQ multiplex PCR, and TCRdb's table has in-frame clones only and misses some. V and J calls and clone size come straight from that table; D and trimming were deduced from the DNA. The table has a few hundred thousand clones, around nine tenths seen once. J was trimmed by 0 bases and V by 5 bases; bases with no gene match: 7. This CDR3 comprises 16 residues. CDR1 and CDR2 from the germline V gene are SEHNR and FQNEAQ (reference sequence). This TCR came from a man aged 35 to 55 who had recovered from COVID-19. The chain employs TRBV7-9 and TRBJ1-3; TRBD1 aligns across 7 bases. Sequencing input: peripheral blood. CDR3 sequence: CASSTRDSDSGNTIYF. CDR3 in DNA: TGTGCCAGCAGCACCCGGGACAGCGACTCTGGAAACACCATATATTTT.